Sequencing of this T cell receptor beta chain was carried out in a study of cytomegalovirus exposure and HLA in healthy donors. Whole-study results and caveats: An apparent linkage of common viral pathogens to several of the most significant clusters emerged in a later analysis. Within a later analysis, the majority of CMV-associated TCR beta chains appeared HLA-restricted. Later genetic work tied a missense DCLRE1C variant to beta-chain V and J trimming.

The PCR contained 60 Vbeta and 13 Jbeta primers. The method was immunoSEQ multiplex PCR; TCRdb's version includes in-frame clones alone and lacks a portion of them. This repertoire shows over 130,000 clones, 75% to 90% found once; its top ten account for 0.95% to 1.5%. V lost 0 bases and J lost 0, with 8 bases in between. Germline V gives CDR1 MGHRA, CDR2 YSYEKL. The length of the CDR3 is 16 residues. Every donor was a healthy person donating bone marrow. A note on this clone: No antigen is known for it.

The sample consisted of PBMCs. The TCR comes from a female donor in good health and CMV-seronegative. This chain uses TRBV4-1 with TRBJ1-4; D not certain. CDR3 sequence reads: CASSQEAASTNEKLFF. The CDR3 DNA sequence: TGCGCCAGCAGCCAAGAAGCCGCATCAACTAATGAAAAACTGTTTTTT.